Below are 13 T cell receptor beta chains sequenced from a single sample in a study of T-cell memory formation after mild COVID-19. TCRdb analysed the 5' RACE reads with MiXCR anew, one entry per CDR3 protein. The data contain roughly 450,000 distinct CDR3 sequences, approximately 19% of them seen just once; the ten biggest clones take up around a fifth. Sequences were obtained from PBMCs or a T cell subset sorted from them (not recorded which). Receptors were obtained from a young man who had mild COVID-19 (a few samples of this study predate the infection). Cell type and time point are not known.

This clonotype was detected a few times. This chain joins TRBV2 and TRBJ2-6; the D is unclear. The CDR3 runs 16 residues. Germline loops: CDR1 SNHLY, CDR2 FYNNEI. Trimming cost V 6 bases and J 0 bases, with 12 bases left between them. The CDR3 region is CASSWQLTSGANVLTF. The DNA of the CDR3 is TGTGCCAGCAGCTGGCAGCTAACCTCTGGGGCCAACGTCCTGACTTTC.

The V gene is TRBV12-3 or TRBV12-4, the J gene TRBJ2-7; D may be TRBD2 (7 bases). V lost 6 bases and J 6 bases, leaving 18 bases between the germline ends. The CDR3 runs to 14 residues. CDR3 in DNA: TGTGCCAGCAGCCCAACAGGGTCGGGAGGCGAGCAGTACTTC. Translated, it gives CASSPTGSGGEQYF.

In this sample, this clonotype turned up many times. This chain uses TRBV2 with TRBJ1-1; no reliable D call. CDR1 SNHLY and CDR2 FYNNEI come from the germline V gene. Trimming stripped 9 bases from V and 4 bases from J, with 12 bases between. There are 12 residues in the CDR3. CDR3 coding DNA: TGTGCCAGGACAACCCCGTCCACTGAAGCTTTCTTT. Translated, it gives CARTTPSTEAFF.

The chain is built from TRBV15 and TRBJ1-3; 7 bases map to TRBD1. CDR3 length equals 15 residues. Germline lookup yields CDR1 LNHNV and CDR2 YYDKDF (reference sequence). Trimming took 5 bases from V and 0 from J; bases not matched to a gene: 4. The CDR3 protein is CATSAAGGSGNTIYF. The CDR3 DNA reads as TGTGCCACCAGCGCAGCAGGGGGCTCTGGAAACACCATATATTTT.

The rearrangement uses TRBV5-4 and TRBJ2-7; 7 positions agree with TRBD1. The germline V gene has CDR1 SGHNT and CDR2 YYREEE (reference sequence). The CDR3 length is 14 residues. V gave up 0 bases and J gave up 0 bases; unmatched junction bases: 0. The CDR3 loop is CASSLEGASYEQYV. CDR3 in DNA: TGTGCCAGCAGCTTGGAGGGGGCCTCCTACGAGCAGTACGTC.

This clonotype has just a few counts. This rearrangement joins TRBV7-3 to TRBJ1-1; D perhaps matches TRBD1 (5 bases). This CDR3 has 14 residues. The germline V and J ends were trimmed by 5 bases and 4 bases, with 14 bases remaining between them. Germline V gene sequence: CDR1 SGHTA, CDR2 FQGTGA. The CDR3, as DNA: TGTGCCAGCAGCCCGGGAGGGGTGCGCACTGAAGCTTTCTTT. This sequence encodes CASSPGGVRTEAFF.

In its sample, this clonotype was seen a few times. The chain recombines TRBV5-1 with TRBJ2-1, with D tentatively TRBD1 (5 bases). The V and J ends lost 2 bases and 2 bases respectively, with 11 bases between them. CDR1 and CDR2 from the germline V gene are SGHRS and YFSETQ. The CDR3 has 15 residues. The CDR3, as DNA: TGCGCCAGCAGCTTCAAGGGGTCCCCCTACAATGAGCAGTTCTTC. Translation: CASSFKGSPYNEQFF. Together with reference TRBV5-1 and TRBJ2-1, the CDR3 gives the full variable domain: KAGVTQTPRYLIKTRGQQVTLSCSPISGHRSVSWYQQTPGQGLQFLFEYFSETQRNKGNFPGRFSGRQFSNSRSEMNVSTLELGDSALYLCASSFKGSPYNEQFFGPGTRLTVL.

This clonotype was detected only a few times. The rearrangement joins TRBV6-5 to TRBJ2-7; D gene uncertain. The V and J ends lost 6 bases and 4 bases respectively, with 19 bases between them. Germline V CDR1 and CDR2: MNHEY, SVGAGI. This CDR3 spans 15 amino acids. For the CDR3, the DNA is TGTGCCAGCAGGTCTAGTGGAGTGTTTGGGTACGAGCAGTACGTC. Its protein product is CASRSSGVFGYEQYV.

V is TRBV7-9 and J is TRBJ1-1; TRBD1 is a possible D gene (5 bases). Trimming cost V 4 bases and J 0 bases, with 15 bases left between them. The CDR3 totals 16 residues. Germline V gives CDR1 SEHNR, CDR2 FQNEAQ (reference sequence). CDR3 loop: CASSSIRDRLNTEAFF. The CDR3 nucleotides read TGTGCCAGCAGCTCGATCCGGGACCGATTGAACACTGAAGCTTTCTTT.

The chain uses TRBV5-4 and TRBJ2-5; 8 bases align to TRBD1. The CDR3 has 14 amino acids. Trimming took 4 bases from V and 7 from J; bases not matched to a gene: 9. Germline V gene lookup returns CDR1 SGHNT and CDR2 YYREEE (reference sequence). Here the CDR3 DNA reads TGTGCCAGCAGCGTCCAGGGGGCCTCGGTGACCCAGTACTTC. As protein: CASSVQGASVTQYF.

This chain uses TRBV28 with TRBJ2-3; D not resolved. V lost 6 bases and J lost 6, with 25 bases in between. The V gene's germline CDR1 is MDHEN and CDR2 SYDVKM. CDR3 length: 17 residues. The DNA of the CDR3 is TGTGCCAGCAGGGATCTCACCGACGGCCTTCCCGGGGATACGCAGTATTTT. It is translated as CASRDLTDGLPGDTQYF.

The genes are TRBV7-9 and TRBJ2-2; 9 bases fit TRBD2. The CDR3 runs to 14 residues. The germline CDR1 and CDR2 sequences are SEHNR and FQNEAQ (reference sequence). Trimming removed 8 bases from V and 1 base from J; junction bases left unmatched: 2. For the CDR3, the DNA is TGTGCCAGCCAAGCGGGGGGGAACACCGGGGAGCTGTTTTTT. This encodes CASQAGGNTGELFF.

The rearrangement links TRBV5-5 to TRBJ2-1, with unresolved D. The V end lost 4 bases, the J end lost 0 bases, and 11 bases lay between the germline ends. The CDR3 totals 15 residues. From germline, CDR1 is SGHKS and CDR2 YYEKEE (reference sequence). CDR3 coding DNA: TGTGCCAGCAGCCCAGGATGGAGCTCCTACAATGAGCAGTTCTTC. Translating it yields CASSPGWSSYNEQFF.